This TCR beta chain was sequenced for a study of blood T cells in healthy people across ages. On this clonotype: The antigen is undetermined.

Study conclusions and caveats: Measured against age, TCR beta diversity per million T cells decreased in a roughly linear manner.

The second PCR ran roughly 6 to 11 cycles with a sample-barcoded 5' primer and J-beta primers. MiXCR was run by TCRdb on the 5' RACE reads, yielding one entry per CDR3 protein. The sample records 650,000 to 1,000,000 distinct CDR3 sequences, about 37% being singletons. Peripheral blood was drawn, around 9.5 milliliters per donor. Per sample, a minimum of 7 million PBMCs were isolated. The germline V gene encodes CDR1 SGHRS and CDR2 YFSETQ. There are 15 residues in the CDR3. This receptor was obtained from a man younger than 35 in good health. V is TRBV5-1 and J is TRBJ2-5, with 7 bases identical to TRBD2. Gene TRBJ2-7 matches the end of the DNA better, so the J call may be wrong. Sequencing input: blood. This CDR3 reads CASSSWGGGRYEQYF. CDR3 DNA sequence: TGCGCCAGCAGCTCGTGGGGCGGGGGTCGGTACGAGCAGTACTTC.